This TCR beta chain derives from a study of a mutant IDH1 vaccine in newly diagnosed glioma. Remarks on this clone: What it recognizes is unknown.

The CDR3 extends over 14 amino acids. Germline CDR1 KGHSH, CDR2 LQKENI. Deletions cut 1 base from V and 4 bases from J, with 10 bases between. Time point indicated: week 5, during vaccination. Vaccination used 300 ug of mutant IDH1 20-mer peptide per dose, with topical imiquimod. Clones were read by immunoSEQ multiplex PCR, and TCRdb kept only the in-frame ones, dropping some. The sample includes around 30,000 clones, around 58% of them seen just once. The TCR comes from a woman aged 18-29 years with glioma. This material consisted of PBMCs, taken from a glioma patient whose treatment included an IDH1 peptide vaccine. The chain combines TRBV18 with TRBJ2-5; D gene ambiguous. CDR3 sequence (DNA): TGTGCCAGCTCACCACGGGCAGAAGGAGAGACCCAGTACTTC. This sequence encodes CASSPRAEGETQYF.